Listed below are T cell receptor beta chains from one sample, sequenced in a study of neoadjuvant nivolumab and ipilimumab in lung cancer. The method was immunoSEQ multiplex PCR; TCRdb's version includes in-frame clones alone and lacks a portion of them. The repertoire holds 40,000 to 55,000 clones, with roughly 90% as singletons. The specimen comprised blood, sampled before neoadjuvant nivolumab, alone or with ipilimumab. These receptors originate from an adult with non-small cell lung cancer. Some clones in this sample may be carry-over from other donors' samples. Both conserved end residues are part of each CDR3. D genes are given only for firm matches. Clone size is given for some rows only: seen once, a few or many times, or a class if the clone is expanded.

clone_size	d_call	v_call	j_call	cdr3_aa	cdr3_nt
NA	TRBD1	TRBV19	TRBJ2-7	CASGTGSYEQYF	TGTGCCAGCGGGACAGGATCCTACGAGCAGTACTTC
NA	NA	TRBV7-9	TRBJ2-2	CASKRQLDTGELFF	TGTGCCAGCAAGAGGCAGTTGGACACCGGGGAGCTGTTTTTT
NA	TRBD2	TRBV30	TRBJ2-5	CALQTSGRFWETQYF	TGTGCCTTGCAGACTAGCGGGAGGTTTTGGGAGACCCAGTACTTC
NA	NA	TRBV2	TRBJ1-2	CASSGQDVRGYTF	TGTGCCAGCAGTGGACAGGACGTCCGCGGCTACACCTTC
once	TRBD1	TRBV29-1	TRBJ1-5	CSVKTGVGQPQHF	TGCAGCGTTAAAACAGGGGTTGGTCAGCCCCAGCATTTT
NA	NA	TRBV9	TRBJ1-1	CASSVGPGTEAFF	TGTGCCAGCAGCGTGGGTCCGGGGACTGAAGCTTTCTTT
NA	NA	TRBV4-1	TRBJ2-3	CASSSTTDTQYF	TGCGCCAGCAGCTCCACCACAGATACGCAGTATTTT
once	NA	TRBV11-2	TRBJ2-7	CASSLGARIFEQYF	TGTGCCAGCAGCTTAGGGGCGAGGATTTTCGAGCAGTACTTC
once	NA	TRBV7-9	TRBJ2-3	CASSLEGKGTDTQYF	TGTGCCAGCAGCTTAGAAGGCAAAGGCACAGATACGCAGTATTTT
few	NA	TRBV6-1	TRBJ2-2	CASHRQDTGELFF	TGTGCCAGCCACCGCCAGGACACCGGGGAGCTGTTTTTT
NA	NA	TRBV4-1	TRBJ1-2	CASSQEPDGNYGYTF	TGCGCCAGCAGCCAAGAGCCCGACGGTAACTATGGCTACACCTTC
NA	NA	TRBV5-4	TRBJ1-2	CASSLTSRGYTF	TGTGCCAGCAGCTTGACGAGCAGGGGCTACACCTTC
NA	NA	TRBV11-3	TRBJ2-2	CASSWGHLGELFF	TGTGCCAGCAGCTGGGGACACCTCGGGGAGCTGTTTTTT
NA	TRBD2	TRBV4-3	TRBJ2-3	CASSQVALAGRDTQYF	TGCGCCAGCAGCCAAGTTGCCCTAGCGGGGAGGGATACGCAGTATTTT
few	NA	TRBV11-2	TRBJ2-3	CASSLAGGGMTQYF	TGTGCCAGCAGCTTAGCAGGAGGGGGAATGACGCAGTATTTT
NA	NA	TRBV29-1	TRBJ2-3	CSVRTAGADTQYF	TGCAGCGTCCGAACGGCTGGCGCTGATACGCAGTATTTT
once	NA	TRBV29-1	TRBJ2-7	CSVGESYEQYF	TGCAGCGTCGGGGAGTCCTACGAGCAGTACTTC
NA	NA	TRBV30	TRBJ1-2	CASSGTPRNYGYTF	TGTGCCTCTTCCGGGACACCCCGTAACTATGGCTACACCTTC
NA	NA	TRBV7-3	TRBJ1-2	CASSTAADYGYTF	TGTGCCAGCAGCACGGCCGCGGACTATGGCTACACCTTC
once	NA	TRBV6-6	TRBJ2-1	CASMGVWDHTPSSFF	TGTGCCAGCATGGGGGTGTGGGATCACACACCCAGCTCGTTCTTC
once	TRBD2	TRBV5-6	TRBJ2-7	CASSSGLDREQYF	TGTGCCAGCAGCTCGGGACTAGATCGCGAGCAGTACTTC
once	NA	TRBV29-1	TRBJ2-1	CSPGVGAGEQFF	TGCAGCCCCGGGGTGGGGGCGGGAGAGCAGTTCTTC
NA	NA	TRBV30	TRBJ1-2	CAWSLGGGNGYTF	TGTGCCTGGAGTCTAGGGGGAGGAAATGGCTACACCTTC
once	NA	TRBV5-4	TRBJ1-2	CASSLMGLGYTF	TGTGCCAGCAGCCTCATGGGGCTCGGCTACACCTTC
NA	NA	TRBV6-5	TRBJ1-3	CASSYERVGAGNTIYF	TGTGCCAGCAGTTACGAGAGGGTGGGGGCTGGAAACACCATATATTTT
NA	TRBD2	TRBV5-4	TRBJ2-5	CASSLEDGRPRETQYF	TGTGCCAGCAGCTTGGAGGACGGGAGGCCCCGGGAGACCCAGTACTTC
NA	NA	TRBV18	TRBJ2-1	CASSLGRGNEQFF	TGTGCCAGCTCTTTGGGGAGAGGCAATGAGCAGTTCTTC
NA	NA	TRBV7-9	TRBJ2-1	CASTPPSSQPEYNEQFF	TGTGCCAGCACTCCCCCGTCCAGTCAGCCCGAATACAATGAGCAGTTCTTC
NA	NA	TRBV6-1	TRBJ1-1	CASTLMNTEAFF	TGTGCCAGCACACTCATGAACACTGAAGCTTTCTTT
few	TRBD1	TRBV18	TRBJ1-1	CASSPQSGQGRTEAFF	TGTGCCAGCTCACCGCAATCGGGACAGGGGAGGACTGAAGCTTTCTTT
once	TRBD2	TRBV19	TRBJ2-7	CASSIPFAGTSGRINEQYF	TGTGCCAGTAGTATACCATTTGCCGGGACTAGCGGGAGAATCAACGAGCAGTACTTC
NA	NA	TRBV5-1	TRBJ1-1	CASSLAGSPTEAFF	TGCGCCAGCAGCTTGGCTGGGTCCCCCACTGAAGCTTTCTTT
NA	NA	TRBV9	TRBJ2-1	CASGGTVLNEQFF	TGTGCCAGCGGGGGGACGGTCCTCAATGAGCAGTTCTTC
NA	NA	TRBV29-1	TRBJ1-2	CSVEEGRANGYTF	TGCAGCGTTGAAGAGGGCAGGGCGAATGGCTACACCTTC
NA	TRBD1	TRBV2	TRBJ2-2	CASSVPGTGPSGELFF	TGTGCCAGCAGCGTGCCGGGGACAGGGCCTTCCGGGGAGCTGTTTTTT